The clone carrying this TCR beta chain has just one count. Per the original methods: Amplifying reference gene primers gave estimates of nucleated cell counts. Method: immunoSEQ multiplex PCR; TCRdb's copy keeps in-frame clones and lacks some. That table furnishes V, J and clone size, whereas the DNA furnished D and trimming. The sample consists of some 220,000 clones, approximately 87% of them appearing once. This sample was included in a study of blood T cell repertoires in COVID-19. Study details: Two negative PCRs, clearance, or symptom resolution were required of recovered Cohort 3 donors. Specimens from acute and convalescent COVID-19 originated in the United States, Italy and Spain.

Across under 25 US areas, participants ranged in age from roughly 18 to 95 years. The sample was PBMCs or T cells enriched from blood (not recorded which). This TCR derives from a woman aged 45-65 years in a cohort exposed to, infected with or recovered from COVID-19 (not recorded which).

The CDR3 region is CASSLDAGQLNTEAFF. Here the CDR3 DNA reads TGCGCCAGCAGCTTGGATGCGGGACAGCTGAACACTGAAGCTTTCTTT. V is TRBV5-1 and J is TRBJ1-1; TRBD1 matches 7 bases. The CDR3 length is 16 residues. J was trimmed by 0 bases and V by 0 bases; bases with no gene match: 5. Germline loops: CDR1 SGHRS, CDR2 YFSETQ.